This TCR beta chain is drawn from a study of T cells of healthy individuals. TCRdb redid the calling of the 5' RACE reads with MiXCR, one entry per CDR3 protein. The top ten clones hold over 5% of a sample with around 100,000 distinct CDR3 sequences, 17% of them seen once. Trimming removed 4 bases from V and 11 bases from J, with 14 bases in between. The CDR3 totals 12 residues. J is TRBJ1-1 and V is TRBV12-3 or TRBV12-4, with D possibly being TRBD1 (5 bases). This sequence was found in a human donor in good health. This chain's CDR3 is CASSWSDRRAFF. As DNA, the CDR3 is TGTGCCAGCAGTTGGTCAGACAGAAGGGCTTTCTTT.